This T cell receptor beta chain was found in a study of shared clonotypes between healthy human individuals. Study-wide results and caveats: Non-shared clonotypes had lower generation probabilities than clonotypes shared by all four sorted-subset donors.

Deep level was the assay's run setting. For each subset, genomic DNA was distributed in equal portions over several immunoSEQ plates. Clones were sequenced by immunoSEQ multiplex PCR, and TCRdb holds only the in-frame ones, with some missing. The top ten hold roughly 1.2% of the sample, which has about 2 million clones, around 96% seen once. As to this clone: Antigen specificity is unknown.

CD45RO-negative, CCR7-positively selected cells formed the naive CD8 fraction, excluding terminally differentiated effector memory CD45RA+ cells. This CDR3 is 18 amino acids long. Trimming took off 1 base at V and 3 bases at J, with 22 bases between the two ends. Germline CDR1 is LNHDA and CDR2 is SQIVND (reference sequence). The clonotype originates from a man younger than 30 in good health. Sequences were obtained from naive CD8+ T cells sorted from blood. The V gene is TRBV19, the J gene TRBJ2-7, with D tentatively TRBD1 (6 bases). CDR3 DNA sequence: TGTGCCAGTAGTATAGGCCCGGGCAGGGGATCTACTAACTACGAGCAGTACTTC. It is translated as CASSIGPGRGSTNYEQYF.